The present T cell receptor (beta chain) was sequenced within a study of neurological immune-mediated disorders. This clonotype has a single count. Synthesis of cDNA was carried out by template-switch 5'RACE. The reaction used 10-nucleotide random UMIs. TCRdb re-called the 5' RACE reads through MiXCR, storing one row per CDR3 protein. The sample has under 100,000 distinct CDR3 sequences, under 15% seen once; the top ten hold approximately 5%. The CDR3 loop spans 14 amino acids. Germline-derived CDR1 and CDR2 are SQVTM and ANQGSEA. V was cut by 8 bases and J by 6 bases, with 20 bases left in between. Time point: longitudinal time-point 2.

The sequence was collected from a female donor with HTLV-1-associated myelopathy (HAM/TSP). The sample consisted of PBMCs. This chain connects TRBV29-1 to TRBJ2-1; no definite D call. In DNA, the CDR3 is TGCAGCTACGAGAAAAATCCTCCGGGCAATGAGCAGTTCTTC. Translation: CSYEKNPPGNEQFF.